A single sample is the source of the 6 T cell receptor beta chains below, sequenced in a study of CXCR3-negative and CXCR3-positive naive CD8 T cells (dated by TCRdb to 2018 to 2020). This sample was sequenced with a NextSeq 550. The Human TCR Profiling Kit (MiLaboratory) was used to make UMI-labeled 5' RACE TRB cDNA libraries. Once TCRdb had reprocessed the reads, it stored one entry per CDR3 protein sequence and supplied no DNA. The table held for this sample gives 100,000 or so distinct CDR3 sequences. The top ten clonotypes cover over 1.5% of the sample. Material: naive CXCR3- CD8+ T cells from blood. Explained via the paper, the cell subset or site label denotes: CD45RO-CCR7+CD27+CD95- naive CD8+ T cells lacking CXCR3 (TNR3-). The receptors stem from a human donor in good health. Some clones in this sample may be carry-over from other donors' samples.

The rearrangement links TRBV11-2 to TRBJ2-7; TCRdb selects TRBD1, and the lack of DNA leaves this call unchecked. CDR3 length: 13 residues. Germline V gives CDR1 SGHAT, CDR2 FQNNGV. CDR3 region: CATLGETKYEQYF.

J is TRBJ2-1 and V is TRBV5-6; TCRdb returns TRBD2, unconfirmable since there is no DNA. The germline V gene has CDR1 SGHDT and CDR2 YYEEEE. The CDR3 runs to 13 residues. The CDR3 region is CASSAGLAHEQFF.

The CDR3 sequence: CASSPRVSATNEKLFF. The chain employs TRBV4-1 and TRBJ1-4; TCRdb reports TRBD1, a call that lacks DNA to check it against. From germline, CDR1 is MGHRA and CDR2 YSYEKL. The CDR3 extends over 16 amino acids.

This chain uses TRBV29-1 with TRBJ1-2. The germline V gene has CDR1 SQVTM and CDR2 ANQGSEA. CDR3 size: 13 residues. CDR3 sequence: CSVRPPANYGYTF.

The chain uses TRBV7-9 and TRBJ2-7; TCRdb's assignment of TRBD1 cannot be checked, as there is no DNA. The CDR3 is 16 amino acids. The germline V gene encodes CDR1 SEHNR and CDR2 FQNEAQ (reference sequence). The CDR3 here is CASSPLTGTGAYEQYF.

The genes are TRBV15 and TRBJ1-1. Germline loops: CDR1 LNHNV, CDR2 YYDKDF (reference sequence). This CDR3 comprises 15 residues. The CDR3 region is CATSREGSSNTEAFF.